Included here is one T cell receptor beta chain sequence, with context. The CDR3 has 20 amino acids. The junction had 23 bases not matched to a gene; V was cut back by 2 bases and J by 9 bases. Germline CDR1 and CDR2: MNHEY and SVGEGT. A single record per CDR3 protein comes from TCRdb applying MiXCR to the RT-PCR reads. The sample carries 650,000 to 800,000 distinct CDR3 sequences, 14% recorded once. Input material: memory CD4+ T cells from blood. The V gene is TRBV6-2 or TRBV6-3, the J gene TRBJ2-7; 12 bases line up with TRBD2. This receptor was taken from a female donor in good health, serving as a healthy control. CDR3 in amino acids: CASSYRTSGNSIVKPIGQYF. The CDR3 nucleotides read TGTGCCAGCAGTTACCGGACTAGCGGGAATTCCATCGTCAAGCCCATCGGGCAGTACTTC.